These 8 T cell receptor beta chains originate from one sample sequenced in a study of T cell clones after liver transplantation. This table comes from immunoSEQ multiplex PCR, and its TCRdb copy is limited to in-frame clones, with some not included. The sample shows about 80,000 clones, 80% to 85% of them seen only once. The specimen comprised CD4+ T cells from blood, sampled 45 to 46 months after liver transplant. The receptors stem from a human patient who received a liver transplant. Some T cells may be the graft donor's.

The chain joins TRBV6-6 to TRBJ2-2; 7 bases agree with TRBD1. With 5 bases clipped from V and 2 bases from J, the junction kept 5 bases outside the gene matches. The germline V gene has CDR1 MNHNY and CDR2 SVGAGI (reference sequence). The CDR3 is 15 amino acids. The chain's CDR3 is CASSRQGSNTGELFF. The CDR3 region has the DNA TGTGCCAGCAGTCGACAGGGATCTAACACCGGGGAGCTGTTTTTT.

This clone was found a few times. CDR3 sequence (DNA): TGTGCCAGCAGCTTAGATGGGTATAGAGGCAATGAGCAGTTCTTC. As protein: CASSLDGYRGNEQFF. The V call is TRBV7-9, the J call TRBJ2-1; no clear D. V was cut by 1 base and J by 6 bases, with 13 bases left in between. This CDR3 is built from 15 residues. CDR1 SEHNR and CDR2 FQNEAQ come from the germline V gene (reference sequence).

V usage is TRBV30 and J usage is TRBJ2-7; 16 bases align to TRBD2. The CDR3 consists of 14 residues. Germline-derived CDR1 and CDR2 are GTSNPN and SVGIG (reference sequence). CDR3 DNA: TGTGCTTTTTCCGGGACTAGCGGGAGGGGCGAGCAGTACTTC. It yields the protein CAFSGTSGRGEQYF.

The gene calls are TRBV10-3 and TRBJ2-5; 9 bases are shared with TRBD1. This CDR3 contains 13 residues. V dropped 10 bases and J dropped 5; count of bases not matched to a gene: 8. Germline CDR1 reads ENHRY; CDR2 reads SYGVKD. The CDR3 bases are TGTGCCAGCGGGGACAGGGCGGGGGAGACCCAGTACTTC. Translated, it gives CASGDRAGETQYF.

The chain is built from TRBV7-9 and TRBJ1-1; weak D call: TRBD1 (5 bases). Trimming removed 3 bases at V and 4 bases at J, with 12 bases between. Germline V gene sequence: CDR1 SEHNR, CDR2 FQNEAQ (reference sequence). The CDR3 has 14 amino acids. The CDR3 protein is CASSLNSRGTEAFF. DNA of the CDR3: TGTGCCAGCAGCTTGAACTCAAGGGGCACTGAAGCTTTCTTT.

This clone was detected only once. This chain joins TRBV2 and TRBJ1-5; D unclear. The CDR3 sequence is 14 residues long. Germline V gene data show CDR1 as SNHLY and CDR2 as FYNNEI. V dropped 3 bases and J dropped 7 bases, with 13 bases sitting between them. Here the CDR3 reads CASSDSARTQPQHF. The CDR3 DNA follows: TGTGCCAGCAGTGATTCAGCCAGGACCCAGCCCCAGCATTTT. Full variable domain (remainder filled in from reference TRBV2 and TRBJ1-5): EPEVTQTPSHQVTQMGQEVILRCVPISNHLYFYWYRQILGQKVEFLVSFYNNEISEKSEIFDDQFSVERPDGSNFTLKIRSTKLEDSAMYFCASSDSARTQPQHFGDGTRLSIL.

The chain couples TRBV5-1 to TRBJ2-7; D is undetermined. The germline V and J ends were trimmed by 1 base and 6 bases, with 11 bases remaining between them. The CDR3 length is 13 residues. Looked up from germline, CDR1 is SGHRS and CDR2 is YFSETQ. CDR3 nucleotide sequence: TGCGCCAGCAGCTTGACCTTCCAAAGCGAGCAGTACTTC. Translating it yields CASSLTFQSEQYF. The full variable domain, in which reference TRBV5-1 and TRBJ2-7 provide the parts outside the CDR3, is KAGVTQTPRYLIKTRGQQVTLSCSPISGHRSVSWYQQTPGQGLQFLFEYFSETQRNKGNFPGRFSGRQFSNSRSEMNVSTLELGDSALYLCASSLTFQSEQYFGPGTRLTVT.

The V and J genes are TRBV5-6 and TRBJ2-5; no firm D call. Trimming stripped 1 base from V and 9 bases from J, with 7 bases between. This CDR3 has 11 residues. Germline loops: CDR1 SGHDT, CDR2 YYEEEE. The CDR3 DNA reads as TGTGCCAGCAGCTTGTCGCAGGCCCAGTACTTC. Translated, it gives CASSLSQAQYF.